These 21 T cell receptor beta chains originate from one sample sequenced in a study of glioma-infiltrating T cells. The iRepertoire nested amplicon-rescue multiplex PCR amplified TCR alpha and beta CDR3s from RNA. Using its own MiXCR run on the multiplex PCR reads, TCRdb lists one record per CDR3 protein. The data show about 180,000 distinct CDR3 sequences, with about 46% seen just once and over 4% held by the top ten. The material sequenced was glioma tissue, nonneoplastic brain tissue, or PBMCs (not recorded which). Receptors were obtained from a human donor with low-grade glioma or glioblastoma, undergoing nonglioma brain surgery, or in good health (not recorded which).

Details on this clonotype: A clone one base away is much larger, so this may be a read error. This chain uses TRBV28 with TRBJ1-2, with TRBD1 identical over 8 bases. Germline V CDR1 and CDR2: MDHEN, SYDVKM. CDR3 length equals 15 residues. After removal of 5 bases from V and 3 bases from J, the junction contained 8 bases not matched to a gene. The CDR3 sequence: CASSLRGQGYYGYTF. CDR3 in DNA: TGTGCCAGCAGTCTACGAGGACAGGGATACTATGGCTACACCTTC.

The chain has TRBV15 and TRBJ2-7; tentative D call: TRBD1 (5 bases). Germline V gene lookup returns CDR1 LNHNV and CDR2 YYDKDF (reference sequence). CDR3 length equals 12 residues. V lost 5 bases and J 7 bases, leaving 12 bases between the germline ends. The CDR3 region is CATSQGHIEQYF. In DNA, the CDR3 is TGTGCCACCAGCCAAGGACATATAGAGCAGTACTTC.

The chain uses TRBV12-3 or TRBV12-4 and TRBJ2-3; possibly TRBD2 for D (5 bases). Trimming removed 6 bases at V and 2 bases at J, with 9 bases between. The CDR3 spans 13 residues. CDR3: CASRSGDTDTQYF. The CDR3 DNA reads as TGTGCCAGCAGATCCGGGGACACAGATACGCAGTATTTT.

This clonotype was counted ten times or more. V and J are TRBV28 and TRBJ2-3, with D unresolved. V gave up 7 bases and J gave up 0 bases, with 14 bases separating them. Germline lookup yields CDR1 MDHEN and CDR2 SYDVKM. This CDR3 has 15 residues. The CDR3 here is CASNPAGVSTDTQYF. The CDR3 nucleotides read TGTGCCAGCAACCCTGCCGGCGTCAGCACAGATACGCAGTATTTT.

The chain employs TRBV2 and TRBJ1-4, with D possibly TRBD1 on 6 matching bases. V lost 6 bases, J lost 12 bases, and 20 bases lay in between. Germline CDR1 is SNHLY and CDR2 is FYNNEI. The CDR3 spans 14 residues. The CDR3 loop reads CASRFDPGTIELFF. As DNA, the CDR3 is TGTGCCAGCAGATTCGACCCCGGGACAATCGAACTGTTTTTT.

The chain employs TRBV27 and TRBJ2-5; 9 nucleotides agree with TRBD2. CDR1 MNHEY and CDR2 SMNVEV come from the germline V gene (reference sequence). There are 14 residues in the CDR3. V trimming: 5 bases; J trimming: 5 bases; junction bases outside the gene matches: 6. The chain's CDR3 is CASSLGLARETQYF. The CDR3 DNA reads TGTGCCAGCAGTCTGGGACTAGCTCGTGAGACCCAGTACTTC.

This clonotype was seen repeatedly, ten times or more. The J gene is TRBJ2-1, the V gene TRBV20-1; 8 bases are shared with TRBD2. The CDR3 has 13 amino acids. Losses at the gene ends were 6 bases for V and 4 bases for J; bases not matched to a gene: 5. From germline, CDR1 is DFQATT and CDR2 SNEGSKA (reference sequence). CDR3 bases: TGCAGTGCCAGGATAGCGGGATACAATGAGCAGTTCTTC. It specifies CSARIAGYNEQFF.

This clonotype was counted ten times or more. V and J are TRBV28 and TRBJ2-1; D uncertain. Between the trimmed V and J ends, which lost 8 bases and 9 bases, there was a span of 17 bases. CDR1 MDHEN and CDR2 SYDVKM come from the germline V gene. The CDR3 has 13 residues. The CDR3 region is CASLPRRDGEQFF. The CDR3 nucleotides read TGTGCCAGCCTGCCCAGAAGAGACGGTGAGCAGTTCTTC.

This sequence joins TRBV29-1 and TRBJ1-2; possibly TRBD1 for D (6 bases). Between the trimmed V and J ends, which lost 3 bases and 0 bases, there was a span of 26 bases. CDR3 size: 19 residues. Germline values: CDR1 SQVTM, CDR2 ANQGSEA. CDR3 nucleotides: TGCAGCGTTGACACTACTCCGGGGGCAGGGGCGATAACTAACTATGGCTACACCTTC. It translates to CSVDTTPGAGAITNYGYTF.

This chain uses TRBV10-3 with TRBJ2-1; D may match TRBD1 or TRBD2 (6 bases each). V shed 7 bases and J shed 1 base, with 8 bases lying between them. Germline V CDR1 and CDR2: ENHRY, SYGVKD. The CDR3 is made up of 13 amino acids. The CDR3 bases are TGTGCCATCAAGGGGGGATCCTACAATGAGCAGTTCTTC. It yields the protein CAIKGGSYNEQFF.

This clonotype was counted ten times or more. The rearrangement uses TRBV20-1 and TRBJ1-5; D might be TRBD1 (5 bases). V was clipped by 3 bases and J by 0 bases, with 9 bases between them. CDR1 and CDR2 (germline): DFQATT, SNEGSKA (reference sequence). This CDR3 is built from 14 residues. The chain's CDR3 is CSARGRGSNQPQHF. The DNA for the CDR3 is TGCAGTGCTAGGGGACGGGGTAGCAATCAGCCCCAGCATTTT.

The V call is TRBV2, the J call TRBJ2-1; D ambiguous. This CDR3 is 17 amino acids long. Trimming shortened V by 3 bases and J by 9 bases, and 24 bases separated the two germline ends. Germline V gene data show CDR1 as SNHLY and CDR2 as FYNNEI. DNA for the CDR3: TGTGCCAGCAGTGACGTAAGCTGGGCAATCGAAACCATTGAGCAGTTCTTC. It codes for CASSDVSWAIETIEQFF.

V and J are TRBV5-4 and TRBJ2-3; 11 positions match TRBD2. The CDR3 has 16 amino acids. V was clipped by 3 bases and J by 2 bases; unmatched bases: 5. In germline, CDR1 is SGHNT, CDR2 YYREEE (reference sequence). For the CDR3, the DNA is TGTGCCAGCAGCTCCATACTAGCGGGAGCCACAGATACGCAGTATTTT. Its protein is CASSSILAGATDTQYF.

In this sample, this clonotype turned up many times. This sequence joins TRBV20-1 and TRBJ1-5; D is perhaps TRBD1 (5 bases). CDR1 is DFQATT and CDR2 is SNEGSKA in the germline V gene (reference sequence). This CDR3 region has 14 residues. V lost 6 bases and J 0 bases, leaving 12 bases between the germline ends. CDR3 loop: CSAKTEYSNQPQHF. The DNA for the CDR3 is TGCAGTGCGAAGACAGAGTATAGCAATCAGCCCCAGCATTTT.

This clonotype showed up many times. The chain links TRBV2 to TRBJ2-1, with D possibly being TRBD1 (5 bases). The V end was cut by 5 bases, the J end by 7 bases, with 12 bases between. The CDR3 length is 13 residues. Looked up from germline, CDR1 is SNHLY and CDR2 is FYNNEI. As DNA, the CDR3 is TGTGCCAGCAGTAAGACAAGGGGAAATGAGCAGTTCTTC. Translation gives CASSKTRGNEQFF. Filled out from reference TRBV2 and TRBJ2-1, the complete variable domain reads EPEVTQTPSHQVTQMGQEVILRCVPISNHLYFYWYRQILGQKVEFLVSFYNNEISEKSEIFDDQFSVERPDGSNFTLKIRSTKLEDSAMYFCASSKTRGNEQFFGPGTRLTVL.

This clonotype has a handful of counts. Since a much larger clone is just one base distant, this may be a read error. This rearrangement joins TRBV28 to TRBJ2-3; the D is unclear. The V gene lost 2 bases and the J gene lost 4 bases, with 13 bases spanning the gap. The germline gives CDR1 MDHEN, CDR2 SYDVKM. CDR3 length: 15 amino acids. The CDR3 DNA sequence: TGTGCCAGCAGTTTAGAGGACCCTTGGGCAGATACGCAGTATTTT. It yields the protein CASSLEDPWADTQYF.

The genes are TRBV28 and TRBJ2-7; D not certain. With 6 bases removed from V and 2 bases from J, the gap between germline ends came to 17 bases. Germline V CDR1 and CDR2: MDHEN, SYDVKM. This CDR3 has 15 amino acids. The CDR3: CASRSTTQNTYEQYF. Here the CDR3 DNA reads TGTGCCAGCAGGAGTACGACACAGAACACCTACGAGCAGTACTTC. Complete variable domain (other parts from reference TRBV28 and TRBJ2-7): DVKVTQSSRYLVKRTGEKVFLECVQDMDHENMFWYRQDPGLGLRLIYFSYDVKMKEKGDIPEGYSVSREKKERFSLILESASTNQTSMYLCASRSTTQNTYEQYFGPGTRLTVT.

This clonotype was detected many times. J is TRBJ2-7 and V is TRBV28, with TRBD1 matching over 7 bases. CDR3 length: 14 residues. After removal of 6 bases from V and 1 base from J, the junction contained 6 bases not matched to a gene. Germline lookup yields CDR1 MDHEN and CDR2 SYDVKM. The CDR3 spells CASRSGQPSYEQYF. The CDR3 bases are TGTGCCAGCAGATCGGGACAGCCGTCCTACGAGCAGTACTTC.

This rearrangement joins TRBV5-1 to TRBJ2-7, with TRBD1 as a possible D gene (6 bases). Germline values: CDR1 SGHRS, CDR2 YFSETQ. The ends were cut back, 0 bases at V and 3 bases at J, with 13 bases in the middle. The CDR3 is 15 amino acids. The CDR3 DNA reads as TGCGCCAGCAGCTTGGGGGGGCCACGTGACTACGAGCAGTACTTC. Protein sequence: CASSLGGPRDYEQYF.

At least ten counts were recorded for this clonotype. The chain couples TRBV18 to TRBJ2-1; weak D call: TRBD2 (5 bases). In germline, CDR1 is KGHSH, CDR2 LQKENI. The CDR3 totals 16 residues. V lost 3 bases, J lost 7 bases, and 19 bases lay in between. The CDR3 is CASSPLGLAFENEQFF. CDR3 coding DNA: TGTGCCAGCTCACCTCTTGGCCTAGCTTTTGAAAATGAGCAGTTCTTC.

The chain is built from TRBV29-1 and TRBJ2-7, with D perhaps TRBD1 (5 bases). The V gene lost 2 bases and the J gene lost 3 bases, with 11 bases spanning the gap. The CDR3 is 13 residues long. Per the germline V gene, CDR1 is SQVTM and CDR2 is ANQGSEA. As DNA, the CDR3 is TGCAGCGTTGAATTGGACACCCACTACGAGCAGTACTTC. Amino acid sequence: CSVELDTHYEQYF.